One and the same sample provided the 17 T cell receptor beta chains below, sequenced in a study of blood T cell repertoires in COVID-19. The method was immunoSEQ multiplex PCR; TCRdb's version includes in-frame clones alone and lacks a portion of them. The profile covers some 100,000 clones, with about 90% appearing a single time and roughly 8.3% taken by the ten largest. Source material: peripheral blood. The source of these receptors is a woman in her 70s with acute or convalescent COVID-19.

The V call is TRBV6-5, the J call TRBJ1-1; TRBD1 agrees at 11 bases. This CDR3 spans 14 amino acids. Germline V gene data show CDR1 as MNHEY and CDR2 as SVGAGI. J was trimmed by 5 bases and V by 7 bases; bases with no gene match: 6. The CDR3 DNA reads as TGTGCCAGCAAGGGGACAGGGGGAAAAACTGAAGCTTTCTTT. Translating it yields CASKGTGGKTEAFF.

The rearrangement uses TRBV29-1 and TRBJ1-1; TRBD1 aligns across 8 bases. Trimming removed 3 bases from V and 4 bases from J; junction bases left unmatched: 7. This CDR3 is built from 14 residues. Germline V gives CDR1 SQVTM, CDR2 ANQGSEA. The CDR3 loop is CSVEDRVAGTEAFF. The CDR3, as DNA: TGCAGCGTTGAGGACAGGGTGGCAGGCACTGAAGCTTTCTTT.

This rearrangement joins TRBV5-1 to TRBJ1-6; D uncertain. The V end was cut by 0 bases, the J end by 9 bases, with 13 bases between. The length of the CDR3 is 15 residues. Germline CDR1 and CDR2: SGHRS and YFSETQ. CDR3 residues: CASSLDTVVSSPLHF. CDR3 coding DNA: TGCGCCAGCAGCTTGGATACAGTCGTGAGTTCACCCCTCCACTTT.

The V gene is TRBV15, the J gene TRBJ1-2; TRBD1 aligns across 7 bases. Germline CDR1 is LNHNV and CDR2 is YYDKDF (reference sequence). Unmatched junction bases numbered 8, after V lost 3 bases and J lost 4 bases. There are 15 residues in the CDR3. CDR3 protein: CATSSKDRPPYGYTF. The CDR3 DNA follows: TGTGCCACCAGCAGCAAGGACAGGCCTCCCTATGGCTACACCTTC. Full variable domain (rest looked up from reference TRBV15 and TRBJ1-2): DAMVIQNPRYQVTQFGKPVTLSCSQTLNHNVMYWYQQKSSQAPKLLFHYYDKDFNNEADTPDNFQSRRPNTSFCFLDIRSPGLGDTAMYLCATSSKDRPPYGYTFGSGTRLTVV.

The V gene is TRBV29-1, the J gene TRBJ1-1; D may be TRBD1 (6 bases). Germline CDR1 reads SQVTM; CDR2 reads ANQGSEA. This CDR3 region has 14 residues. The V gene lost 3 bases and the J gene lost 6 bases, with 17 bases spanning the gap. The CDR3 region has the DNA TGCAGCGTTGATCCGGGTATTAACAGGGCTGAAGCTTTCTTT. Protein sequence: CSVDPGINRAEAFF.

This rearrangement joins TRBV6-6 to TRBJ2-7; 7 positions agree with TRBD1. Losses at the gene ends were 2 bases for V and 5 bases for J; bases not matched to a gene: 3. The CDR3 has 13 amino acids. Germline V gives CDR1 MNHNY, CDR2 SVGAGI (reference sequence). The CDR3: CASSYDRENEQYF. The CDR3 coding sequence is TGTGCCAGCAGTTACGACAGGGAAAACGAGCAGTACTTC.

The chain employs TRBV11-2 and TRBJ2-1; D may be TRBD1 (5 bases). The CDR3 spans 12 residues. Trimming removed 2 bases at V and 11 bases at J, with 10 bases between. Germline CDR1 and CDR2: SGHAT and FQNNGV. CDR3 amino acids: CASSLRQRKQFF. CDR3 in DNA: TGTGCCAGCAGCTTAAGACAGAGAAAGCAGTTCTTC.

V and J are TRBV27 and TRBJ1-1; no clear D. Germline assignment: CDR1 MNHEY and CDR2 SMNVEV (reference sequence). V lost 6 bases, J lost 1 base, and 12 bases lay in between. This CDR3 has 14 residues. The DNA for the CDR3 is TGTGCCAGCAGGAGAGACAAGAAGAACACTGAAGCTTTCTTT. Translated, it gives CASRRDKKNTEAFF.

The J gene is TRBJ2-3, the V gene TRBV5-4, with 9 bases matching TRBD2. The CDR3 runs to 15 residues. Germline V CDR1 and CDR2: SGHNT, YYREEE (reference sequence). The junction had 5 bases not matched to a gene; V was cut back by 6 bases and J by 0 bases. The CDR3 is CASIRTSDSTDTQYF. In DNA, the CDR3 is TGTGCCAGCATCAGGACTAGCGACAGCACAGATACGCAGTATTTT.

With regard to this clone: Other DNA sequences in the sample encode the same CDR3. V is TRBV5-1 and J is TRBJ2-7; TRBD2 matches 8 bases. V dropped 0 bases and J dropped 2; count of bases not matched to a gene: 4. Germline assignment: CDR1 SGHRS and CDR2 YFSETQ. CDR3 length: 15 residues. DNA for the CDR3: TGCGCCAGCAGCTTGGTGGCGGGGGGCACCTACGAGCAGTACTTC. This codes for CASSLVAGGTYEQYF.

This clone was found once. Other DNA sequences in the same sample also yield this CDR3. The gene calls are TRBV6-1 and TRBJ1-3; the D gene is possibly TRBD1 (6 bases). The length of the CDR3 is 15 residues. With 0 bases removed from V and 0 bases from J, the gap between germline ends came to 6 bases. Germline CDR1 and CDR2: MNHNS and SASEGT. The DNA for the CDR3 is TGTGCCAGCAGTGAAGCAGGGGGCTCTGGAAACACCATATATTTT. Protein product: CASSEAGGSGNTIYF.

About this clone: A junction end diverges from the germline sequence, so it may reflect a read error. The V and J genes are TRBV25-1 and TRBJ2-7; 8 bases are a match to TRBD1. The CDR3 loop spans 12 amino acids. Germline loops: CDR1 MGHDK, CDR2 SYGVNS. CDR3 bases: TGTGCCAGCAGTGACGGGACAGGAACAAGGGACTTC. As protein: CASSDGTGTRDF.

V and J are TRBV27 and TRBJ2-7, with D perhaps TRBD1 (6 bases). The ends were cut back, 5 bases at V and 3 bases at J, with 17 bases in the middle. Germline lookup yields CDR1 MNHEY and CDR2 SMNVEV (reference sequence). This CDR3 region has 15 residues. CDR3 protein: CASSLGLGASYEQYF. CDR3 coding DNA: TGTGCCAGCAGTCTGGGGTTGGGGGCCAGCTACGAGCAGTACTTC.

The genes are TRBV13 and TRBJ2-3, with D tentatively TRBD2 (5 bases). Germline V lookup: CDR1 PRHDT, CDR2 FYEKMQ (reference sequence). V gave up 3 bases and J gave up 1 base, with 8 bases separating them. This CDR3 contains 14 residues. DNA for the CDR3: TGTGCCAGCAGCTTCGAGGGCCGCACAGATACGCAGTATTTT. Its protein is CASSFEGRTDTQYF.

The chain has TRBV7-2 and TRBJ2-3, with 7 bases aligning to TRBD2. Per the germline V gene, CDR1 is SGHTA and CDR2 is FQGNSA. With V trimmed by 5 bases and J by 3 bases, 11 bases remained unmatched. The CDR3 covers 16 residues. The DNA of the CDR3 is TGTGCCAGCAGCGTCGTGGCGGGAGATTGGACAGATACGCAGTATTTT. As protein: CASSVVAGDWTDTQYF.

CDR3 in DNA: TGTGCCTGGAGTACACAAACTAGCGGGAGGGCCTCGAACGAGCAGTACTTC. Its translation is CAWSTQTSGRASNEQYF. This chain joins TRBV30 and TRBJ2-7, with TRBD2 matching over 13 bases. CDR3 length equals 17 residues. Germline values: CDR1 GTSNPN, CDR2 SVGIG (reference sequence). Germline trimming cut 2 bases from V and 5 bases from J; bases unmatched to any gene: 12. The full variable domain, in which reference TRBV30 and TRBJ2-7 provide the parts outside the CDR3, is SQTIHQWPATLVQPVGSPLSLECTVEGTSNPNLYWYRQAAGRGLQLLFYSVGIGQISSEVPQNLSASRPQDRQFILSSKKLLLSDSGFYLCAWSTQTSGRASNEQYFGPGTRLTVT.

The genes are TRBV18 and TRBJ1-1; TRBD1 matches at 8 bases. The germline CDR1 and CDR2 sequences are KGHSH and LQKENI. This CDR3 has 15 residues. J gave up 1 base and V 2 bases, and 3 bases lay outside the gene matches. The DNA for the CDR3 is TGTGCCAGCTCACCATGGGGGACAGGGAACACTGAAGCTTTCTTT. Its translation is CASSPWGTGNTEAFF.